Included here is one TCR beta chain sequence, with context. Its antigen is still unknown. Base qualities are missing; no much larger clone stands one base away. Additional DNA sequences in this sample encode the identical CDR3. This sample was taken from a study of cytomegalovirus exposure and HLA in healthy donors (TCRdb year 2017). In terms of the full investigation: According to an earlier analysis of a few hundred of the donors, about 180 million T cells yielded 100 million or so unique TCR beta sequences and about 300 Gb of sequence data. An early release that covered around 590 HLA-typed donors contained about 300 gigabases of sequencing data and tens of millions of unique TCR sequences. Of the approximately 400 genotyped donors, 65% to 90% fell in the genetic ancestry cluster associated with self-reported Caucasian donors. The study was designed to test whether signatures of past pathogen exposure could be identified by cataloging public T cell receptors. The T cell repertoires of 666 subjects were profiled by immunosequencing and related to cytomegalovirus serostatus. Along with the roughly 670-subject first cohort, a separate validation cohort of about 110 different subjects was used. The study combined high-throughput TCR immunosequencing, statistical association of individual TCRs with disease status, and machine learning to predict cytomegalovirus infection status. A later analysis re-examined previously published TCR beta repertoires from about 700 donors and added high-resolution HLA genotyping to investigate patterns of TCR occurrence. The later analysis used no new phenotypic data to find candidate immune exposures, relying instead on TCR beta sequences and their occurrence across donors. An earlier analysis of around 580 of the donors used high-throughput TCR beta sequencing to judge whether each TCR beta V gene segment behaved as functional or pseudogenic. Donor age, sex, ethnicity and CMV serostatus were collected together with the repertoire data. A later genetic analysis took genome-wide SNP genotypes for 398 of the 666 donors and used that subset as a discovery cohort. Every repertoire in the discovery cohort had been generated on one and the same sequencing platform. HLA typing covered class I and class II loci at four-digit resolution. Typing coverage varied by locus: roughly 620-640 donors for A, B, C, DRB1 and DQB1; under 550 for DQA1; over 600 for DPA1; roughly 450 for DPB1. Because of strong linkage in the cohort, four or five DR-DQ haplotypes were treated as single units for association and clustering. Across some 400 genotyped donors of the cohort, an average of about 220,000 unique TCR beta nucleotide sequences per donor were sequenced, and approximately 17% of those sequences were non-productive. Results and caveats for the whole study, not just this receptor: Some IMGT-functional V segments, including TRBV6-2 and TRBV6-3, could not be distinguished by the 87-base-pair reads and were therefore excluded. In a later analysis, HLA-associated TCR beta chains showed more clonal expansion and lower generation probabilities than non-associated chains that were equally common. In the study, about 150 TCR beta chains were listed as associated with cytomegalovirus. The sequencing pipeline was judged likely to have produced a cluster of highly shared sequence variants as a technical artifact. Only TCR beta chains were sequenced in this cohort, and the absence of alpha or paired-chain data limited detectable features. A further reported finding was that TCR beta sequences accurately predicted the HLA-A and HLA-B alleles for most subjects in the first cohort. Most TCR sequences were seen in very few donors, while some public TCRs were found in many individuals. The classifier was reported to diagnose cytomegalovirus status with high specificity and sensitivity in both the original cohort and the validation cohort. CMV serostatus was the only immune exposure information available for the cohort. A later analysis reported that several top co-occurrence clusters appeared linked to parvovirus B19, influenza, CMV and Epstein-Barr virus. An association between a missense DCLRE1C variant and V-gene and J-gene trimming of TCR beta chains was found in a later genetic analysis and replicated in an independent cohort. Because HLA typing was missing for some donors at each locus, association tests included only the typed subset. According to a later genetic analysis, donors in an Asian-associated ancestry cluster had fewer N-insertions in productive TCRs than the approximately 670-donor mean. The authors suggested that the approach could potentially be generalized to other disease states and immunological phenotypes. According to a later analysis, most CMV-associated TCR beta chains appeared to be HLA-restricted, and the HLA associations seemed to be driven largely by CMV exposure. Broadly in line with IMGT annotations, most TCR beta V segments showed up in productive rearrangements about 87% or about 30% of the time in an earlier analysis of 587 of the donors. The presence/absence analyses assumed that sequencing depth was roughly uniform across donors, and that assumption may not be true. Strong co-occurrence of HLA alleles, especially DR and DQ, made assigning TCR associations to individual alleles difficult. In a later analysis, TCR association rates were found to vary across HLA loci, with the most associated TCRs seen for DRB1 alleles and the fewest for HLA-C alleles. A later analysis associated 15,000 to 20,000 TCR beta sequences with specific HLA alleles at a false discovery rate of 0.05. A few of the identified cytomegalovirus-associated TCR beta chains were confirmed in vitro to be specific for cytomegalovirus antigens. Correlated functional status among segregating V segments might reflect linkage disequilibrium, but an unknown experimental factor could not be ruled out. About 17 rarely observed V segments, including chromosome 9 orphons, were excluded from the earlier analysis of approximately 500 of the donors because counts were too low.

Receptor amplification or capture employed the immunoSEQ multiplex PCR assay. The multiplex PCR relied on a mix of 60 forward primers for TCR Vbeta segments and 13 reverse primers for TCR Jbeta segments. The CDR3 region of rearranged TCR beta genes was amplified from genomic DNA by a multiplex PCR assay. The amplified TCR beta libraries were sequenced on the Illumina HiSeq System as 87-base-pair reads. The study's own analysis went as follows. A later analysis tallied 80 million to 95 million unique TCR beta chains across the 550 to 850 repertoires, and approximately 9.9 million of those chains were shared by two or more donors. To remove PCR and sequencing errors, raw reads were error-corrected and collapsed into unique sequences using a nearest-neighbor algorithm that merged closely related sequences. V, D and J gene segments were assigned by aligning CDR3 sequences to IMGT reference sequences. For a sequence to be retained, a match of at least six nucleotides to both a V gene segment and a J gene segment was required. A rearrangement counted as productive if the CDR3 had no stop codons and remained in frame with V and J, and every other rearrangement counted as non-productive. CDR3 was defined according to IMGT convention as the region running from the second conserved V-encoded cysteine to the conserved J-encoded phenylalanine. In an earlier analysis of more than 550 of the donors, sequences lacking an unambiguous match to a single V gene segment were excluded. An earlier analysis of several hundred of the donors classified V segments as functional when productive rearrangements were above 56.7% and as segregating when the standard deviation between donors was above 5%. A statistical classification framework was developed to diagnose cytomegalovirus status using the catalog of TCR beta chain sequences. V and J gene assignment, in a later analysis, came from comparing TCR nucleotide sequences with IMGT/GENE-DB human TR gene sequences. The TCRdist pipeline was used in a later analysis to assign CDR3 sequences and most-parsimonious VDJ recombination scenarios. A later analysis defined each TCR beta chain by its CDR3 amino acid sequence plus V-gene family, and excluded reads lacking a unique V-gene family. In a later analysis, around 600 highly shared, low-generation-probability nucleotide sequences were removed to address suspected cross-contamination and a sequencing artifact. A later analysis calculated a clonal expansion index for each public chain from normalized within-repertoire ranks of inferred template counts. A later analysis computed generation probabilities with a VDJ recombination model fitted to out-of-frame rearrangements, and checked the results against IGoR. A later analysis scored TCR-TCR, TCR-HLA and TCR-CMV co-occurrence with hypergeometric tests, applying a repertoire-size bias correction to TCR pairs. In a later analysis, false discovery rates were estimated by permuting HLA or CMV assignments 20 times. A later analysis grouped co-occurring TCRs with DBSCAN, adding TCRdist sequence similarity when clustering within HLA-allele-positive subsets. Repertoires with fewer than 30,000 or more than 120,000 public chains, plus five repertoires with anomalous nucleotide sharing, were excluded from co-occurrence clustering. In TCRdb, the immuneACCESS table is reduced to in-frame sequences with V and J assigned. These tables do not hold every clone; where another copy was compared, an unresolved V gene accounts for under half, and the others remain unexplained. V, J and clone size are taken as reported in that table, and D and trimming were inferred from the DNA itself. Counted in this sample were some 220,000 clones; 70% to 90% of them appeared once. Roughly 0.26% of the sample is held by the ten biggest clonotypes.

The germline V gene sets CDR1 to SGHTA and CDR2 to FQGNSA. Trimming takes 1 base from V and 3 bases from J, and the germline ends sit 6 bases apart. The CDR3 sequence holds 13 residues, the cysteine and phenylalanine included. Only CDR3 DNA remains: 39 bases, in frame from the first base. The cohort was made up of approximately 700 healthy bone marrow donors. All cohort members were sampled while nominally healthy, although unrecorded immune exposures were likely present. The donor was CMV seronegative and belonged to the group of around 350 seronegative cohort members. A peripheral blood sample was collected from each donor, and TCR beta sequencing was performed on peripheral blood mononuclear cells. Genomic DNA extraction from the blood cell samples was performed with the Qiagen DNeasy Blood Extraction Kit.

Sequenced: PBMCs. The TCR originated in a girl aged 2 to 10 in good health and CMV-seronegative. Recombination linked TRBV7-2 to TRBJ1-1; a weak D assignment points to TRBD1 (6 bases agree). Here the CDR3 is given as CASSLDRDTEAFF. The nucleotide sequence reads as follows: TGTGCCAGCAGCTTAGACAGGGACACTGAAGCTTTCTTT.